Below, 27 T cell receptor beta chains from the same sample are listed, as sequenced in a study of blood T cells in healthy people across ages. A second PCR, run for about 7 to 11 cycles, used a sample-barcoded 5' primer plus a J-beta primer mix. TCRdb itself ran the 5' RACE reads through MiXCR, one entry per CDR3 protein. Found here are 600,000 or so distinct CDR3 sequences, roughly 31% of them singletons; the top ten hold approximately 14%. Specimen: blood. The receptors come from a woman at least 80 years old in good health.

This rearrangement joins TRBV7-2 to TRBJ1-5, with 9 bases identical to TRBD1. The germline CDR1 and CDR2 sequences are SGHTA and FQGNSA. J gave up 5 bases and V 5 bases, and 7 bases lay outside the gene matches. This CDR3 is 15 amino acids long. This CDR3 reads CASSRTQGAHQPQHF. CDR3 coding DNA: TGTGCCAGCAGCCGGACACAGGGGGCGCATCAGCCCCAGCATTTT.

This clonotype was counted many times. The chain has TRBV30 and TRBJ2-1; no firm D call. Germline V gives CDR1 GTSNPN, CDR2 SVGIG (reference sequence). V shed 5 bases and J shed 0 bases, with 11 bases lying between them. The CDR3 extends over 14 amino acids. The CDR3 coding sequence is TGTGCCTGGGACCTCTCTAGCTCCTACAATGAGCAGTTCTTC. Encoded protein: CAWDLSSSYNEQFF.

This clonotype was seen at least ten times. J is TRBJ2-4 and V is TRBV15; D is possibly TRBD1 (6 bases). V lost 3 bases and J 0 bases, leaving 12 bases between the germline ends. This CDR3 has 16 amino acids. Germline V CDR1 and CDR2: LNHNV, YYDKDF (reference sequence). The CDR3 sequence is CATSSRTVLAKNIQYF. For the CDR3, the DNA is TGTGCCACCAGCAGCAGGACAGTACTAGCCAAAAACATTCAGTACTTC.

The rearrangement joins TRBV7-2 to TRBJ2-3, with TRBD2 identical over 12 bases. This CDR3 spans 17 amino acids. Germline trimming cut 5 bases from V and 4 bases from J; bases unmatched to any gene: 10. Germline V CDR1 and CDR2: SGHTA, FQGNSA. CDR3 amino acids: CASSAPSGRARADTQYF. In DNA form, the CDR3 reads TGTGCCAGCAGCGCCCCTAGCGGGAGGGCCAGGGCAGATACGCAGTATTTT. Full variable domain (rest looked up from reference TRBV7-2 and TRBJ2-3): GAGVSQSPSNKVTEKGKDVELRCDPISGHTALYWYRQSLGQGLEFLIYFQGNSAPDKSGLPSDRFSAERTGGSVSTLTIQRTQQEDSAVYLCASSAPSGRARADTQYFGPGTRLTVL.

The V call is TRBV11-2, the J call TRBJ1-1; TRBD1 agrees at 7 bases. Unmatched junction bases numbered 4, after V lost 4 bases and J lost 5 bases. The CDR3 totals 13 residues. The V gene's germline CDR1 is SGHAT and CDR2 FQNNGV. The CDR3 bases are TGTGCCAGCAGCTCAACAGGGGCTACTGAAGCTTTCTTT. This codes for CASSSTGATEAFF.

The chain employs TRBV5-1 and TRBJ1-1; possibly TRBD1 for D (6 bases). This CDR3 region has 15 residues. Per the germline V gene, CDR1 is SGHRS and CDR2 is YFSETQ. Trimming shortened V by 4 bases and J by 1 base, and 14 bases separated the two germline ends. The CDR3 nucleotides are TGCGCCAGCAGCCCGACCGACAGGTCGAACACTGAAGCTTTCTTT. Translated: CASSPTDRSNTEAFF.

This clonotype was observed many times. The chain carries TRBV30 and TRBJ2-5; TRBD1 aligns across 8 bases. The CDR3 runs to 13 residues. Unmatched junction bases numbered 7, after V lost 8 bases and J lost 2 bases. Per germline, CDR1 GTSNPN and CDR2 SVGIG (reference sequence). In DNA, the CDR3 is TGTGCCCAAACCACAGGGGGGCAAGAGACCCAGTACTTC. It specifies CAQTTGGQETQYF. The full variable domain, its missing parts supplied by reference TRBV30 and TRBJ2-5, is SQTIHQWPATLVQPVGSPLSLECTVEGTSNPNLYWYRQAAGRGLQLLFYSVGIGQISSEVPQNLSASRPQDRQFILSSKKLLLSDSGFYLCAQTTGGQETQYFGPGTRLLVL.

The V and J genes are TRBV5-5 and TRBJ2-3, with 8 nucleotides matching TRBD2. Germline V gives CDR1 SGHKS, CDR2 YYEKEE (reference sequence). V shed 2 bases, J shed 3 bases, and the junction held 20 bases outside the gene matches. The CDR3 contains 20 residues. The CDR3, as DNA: TGTGCCAGCAGCTTTACGATAGCGGGGTCTTATCCAAAACCTACAGATACGCAGTATTTT. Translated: CASSFTIAGSYPKPTDTQYF.

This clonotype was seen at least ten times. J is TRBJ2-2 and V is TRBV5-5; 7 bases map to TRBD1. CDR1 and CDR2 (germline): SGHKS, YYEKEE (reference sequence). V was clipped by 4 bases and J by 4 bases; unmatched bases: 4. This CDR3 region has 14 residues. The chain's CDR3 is CASSPRDSTGELFF. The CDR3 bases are TGTGCCAGCAGCCCCCGGGACAGCACCGGGGAGCTGTTTTTT.

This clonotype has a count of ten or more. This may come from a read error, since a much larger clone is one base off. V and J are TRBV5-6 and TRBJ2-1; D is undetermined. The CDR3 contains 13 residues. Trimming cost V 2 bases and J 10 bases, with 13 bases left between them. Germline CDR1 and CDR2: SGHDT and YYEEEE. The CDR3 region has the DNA TGTGCCAGCAGCTTTCCAGCGAGCGAGGAGCAGTTCTTC. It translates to CASSFPASEEQFF.

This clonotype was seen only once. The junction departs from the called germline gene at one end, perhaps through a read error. In DNA, the CDR3 is TGTGCCAGCAGTTTTATTAGCGGGAGCGCAGATGCGCAGTATTTT. The encoded protein is CASSFISGSADAQYF. The chain combines TRBV12-3 or TRBV12-4 with TRBJ2-3, with 9 bases fitting TRBD2. The CDR3 consists of 15 residues.

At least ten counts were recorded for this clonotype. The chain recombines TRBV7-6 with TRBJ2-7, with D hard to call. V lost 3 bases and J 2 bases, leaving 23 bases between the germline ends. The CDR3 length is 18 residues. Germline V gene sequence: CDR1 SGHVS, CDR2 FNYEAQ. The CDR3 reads CASSLFHSQYPSTYEQYF. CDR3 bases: TGTGCCAGCAGCTTGTTTCATTCCCAATATCCCTCCACCTACGAGCAGTACTTC.

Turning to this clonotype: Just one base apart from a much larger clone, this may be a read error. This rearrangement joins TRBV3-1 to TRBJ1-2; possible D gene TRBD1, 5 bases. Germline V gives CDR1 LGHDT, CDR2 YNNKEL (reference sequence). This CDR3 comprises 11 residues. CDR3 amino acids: CDSSQDIGYTF. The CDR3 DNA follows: TGTGACAGCAGCCAGGACATCGGCTACACCTTC.

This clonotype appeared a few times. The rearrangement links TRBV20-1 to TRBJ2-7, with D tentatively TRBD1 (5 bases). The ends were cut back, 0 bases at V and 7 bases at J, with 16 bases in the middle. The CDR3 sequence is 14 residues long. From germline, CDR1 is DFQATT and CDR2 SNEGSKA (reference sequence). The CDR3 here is CSARDLQGYNEQYF. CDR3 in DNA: TGCAGTGCTAGAGATCTGCAGGGATACAATGAGCAGTACTTC.

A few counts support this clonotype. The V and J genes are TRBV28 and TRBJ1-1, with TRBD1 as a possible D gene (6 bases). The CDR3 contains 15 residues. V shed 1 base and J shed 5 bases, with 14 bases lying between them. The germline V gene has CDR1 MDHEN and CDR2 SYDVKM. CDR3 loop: CASSLSLAGATEAFF. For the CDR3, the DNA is TGTGCCAGCAGTTTATCCCTAGCAGGGGCTACTGAAGCTTTCTTT.

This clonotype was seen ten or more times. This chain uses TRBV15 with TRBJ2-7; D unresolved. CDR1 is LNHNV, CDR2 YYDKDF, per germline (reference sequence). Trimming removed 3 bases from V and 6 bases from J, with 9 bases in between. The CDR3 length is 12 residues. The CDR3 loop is CATSRESPEQYF. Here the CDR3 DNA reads TGTGCCACCAGCAGGGAGTCACCCGAGCAGTACTTC. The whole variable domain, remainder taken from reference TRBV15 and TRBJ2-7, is DAMVIQNPRYQVTQFGKPVTLSCSQTLNHNVMYWYQQKSSQAPKLLFHYYDKDFNNEADTPDNFQSRRPNTSFCFLDIRSPGLGDTAMYLCATSRESPEQYFGPGTRLTVT.

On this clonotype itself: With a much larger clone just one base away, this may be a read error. CDR3: CASSYWDRHQETQYF. In DNA form, the CDR3 reads TGTGCCAGCAGTTATTGGGACCGCCACCAAGAGACCCAGTACTTC. The V and J genes are TRBV6-6 and TRBJ2-5, with D perhaps matching TRBD1 or TRBD2 (5 bases each). There are 15 residues in the CDR3. The germline V gene encodes CDR1 MNHNY and CDR2 SVGAGI (reference sequence). The V gene lost 3 bases and the J gene lost 0 bases, with 11 bases spanning the gap.

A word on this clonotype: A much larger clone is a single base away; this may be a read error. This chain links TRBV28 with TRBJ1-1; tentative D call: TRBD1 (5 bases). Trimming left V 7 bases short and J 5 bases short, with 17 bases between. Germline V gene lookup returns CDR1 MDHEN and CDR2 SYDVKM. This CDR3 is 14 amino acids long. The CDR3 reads CASNYSGGRTEAFF. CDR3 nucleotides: TGTGCCAGCAATTACTCCGGGGGGAGGACTGAAGCTTTCTTT.

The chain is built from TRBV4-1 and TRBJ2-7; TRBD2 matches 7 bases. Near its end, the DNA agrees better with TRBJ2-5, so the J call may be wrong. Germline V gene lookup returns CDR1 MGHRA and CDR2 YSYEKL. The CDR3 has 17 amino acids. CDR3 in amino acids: CASSQPVSGADRETQYF. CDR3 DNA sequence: TGCGCCAGCAGCCAACCGGTCAGCGGGGCGGACCGGGAGACCCAGTACTTC.

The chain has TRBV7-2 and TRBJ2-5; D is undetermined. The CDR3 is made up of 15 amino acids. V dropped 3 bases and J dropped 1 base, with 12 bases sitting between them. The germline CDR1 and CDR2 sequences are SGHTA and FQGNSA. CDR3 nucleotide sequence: TGTGCCAGCAGCTTCCGTAGGACCTCCCAAGAGACCCAGTACTTC. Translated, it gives CASSFRRTSQETQYF.

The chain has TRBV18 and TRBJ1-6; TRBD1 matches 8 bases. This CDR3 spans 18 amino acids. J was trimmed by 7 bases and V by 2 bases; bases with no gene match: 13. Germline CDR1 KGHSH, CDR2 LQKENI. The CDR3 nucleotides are TGTGCCAGCTCACCAGATCGGGCAGGGGGCTTTGTCAATTCACCCCTCCACTTT. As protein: CASSPDRAGGFVNSPLHF.

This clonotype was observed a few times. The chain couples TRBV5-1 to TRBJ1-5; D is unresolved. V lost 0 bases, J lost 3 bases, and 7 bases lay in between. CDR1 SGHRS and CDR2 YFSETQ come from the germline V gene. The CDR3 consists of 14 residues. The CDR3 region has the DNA TGCGCCAGCAGCTTGGATGCCGCCAATCAGCCCCAGCATTTT. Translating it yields CASSLDAANQPQHF.

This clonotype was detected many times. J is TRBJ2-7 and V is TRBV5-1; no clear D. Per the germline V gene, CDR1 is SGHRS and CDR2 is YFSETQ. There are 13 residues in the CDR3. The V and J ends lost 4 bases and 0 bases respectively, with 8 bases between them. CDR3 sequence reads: CASSPTPSYEQYF. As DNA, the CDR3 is TGCGCCAGCAGCCCCACCCCCTCCTACGAGCAGTACTTC.

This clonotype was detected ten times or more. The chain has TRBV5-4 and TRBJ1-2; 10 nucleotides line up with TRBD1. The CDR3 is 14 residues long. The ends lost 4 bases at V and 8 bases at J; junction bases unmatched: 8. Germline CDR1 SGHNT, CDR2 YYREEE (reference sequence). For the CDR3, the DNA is TGTGCCAGCAGCCGCCGACAGGGGGCTGCGGGCTACACCTTC. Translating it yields CASSRRQGAAGYTF.

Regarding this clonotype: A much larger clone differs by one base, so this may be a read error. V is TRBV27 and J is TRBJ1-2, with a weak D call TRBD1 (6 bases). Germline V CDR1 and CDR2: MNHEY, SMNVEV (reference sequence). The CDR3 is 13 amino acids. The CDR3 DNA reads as TGTGCCAGCGGTTTACGGGCAGGGGATGGCTACACCTTC. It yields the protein CASGLRAGDGYTF.

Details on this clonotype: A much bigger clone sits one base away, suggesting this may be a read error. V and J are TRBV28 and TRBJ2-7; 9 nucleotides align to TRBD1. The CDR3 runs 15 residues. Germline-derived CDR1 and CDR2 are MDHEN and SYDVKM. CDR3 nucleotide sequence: TGTGCCGGCAGTCCTACCGGGACAGGGTCCTACGAGCAGTACTTC. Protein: CAGSPTGTGSYEQYF.

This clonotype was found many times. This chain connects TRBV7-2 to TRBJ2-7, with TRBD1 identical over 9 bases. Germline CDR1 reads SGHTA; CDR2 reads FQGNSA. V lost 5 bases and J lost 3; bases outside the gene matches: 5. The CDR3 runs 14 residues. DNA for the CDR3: TGTGCCAGCAGCCTTACAGGGGGCTTCTACGAGCAGTACTTC. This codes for CASSLTGGFYEQYF.